The T cell receptor (beta chain) under discussion was sequenced for a study of type 1 regulatory T cells (dated by TCRdb to the early 2020s). Context from the whole study: The study characterized an in vitro protocol that generated a Tr1-enriched, alloantigen-specific CD4 T cell product named T-allo10. T-allo10 was being evaluated clinically in patients with hematological malignancies who were receiving allogeneic hematopoietic stem cell transplantation.

For this clonotype: Its antigen is still unknown. Base qualities were left out, and no much larger clone turns up one base away.

According to the description, T-allo10 cells that came from the donor were anergic, were specific for host alloantigens, and could carry out alloantigen-specific suppression. Instrument used: Illumina MiSeq. The public reads were reanalyzed by TCRdb: fastp trimming at Q25, MiXCR alignment, in-frame beta chains only. Each entry is one CDR3 protein sequence, shown with its most common DNA and genes. In this sample the table shows fewer than 30,000 distinct CDR3 sequences, roughly two thirds of which occur a single time. The top ten clonotypes cover 11% to 15% of the sample. The CDR3 runs 15 residues from the cysteine to the phenylalanine. The DNA shown is the 45-base CDR3, in frame from base 1. At the junction V is shortened by 3 bases and J by 1 base, with 12 bases in between. From the germline V gene, CDR1 is SNHLY and CDR2 is FYNNEI.

This sequence was found in a human donor in good health. This chain joins TRBV2 to TRBJ1-1; the D gene is perhaps TRBD1, from 5 matching bases. Sequenced sample: cultured T cells, either the whole culture or a sorted T cell fraction (not recorded which). The cell subset or site label of this sample denotes: Tr1-enriched cell product generated in vitro against host alloantigens. The DNA sequence is given as TGTGCCAGCAGTGAGAGCGGGGCAGAGAACACTGAAGCTTTCTTT. This yields the protein CASSESGAENTEAFF.